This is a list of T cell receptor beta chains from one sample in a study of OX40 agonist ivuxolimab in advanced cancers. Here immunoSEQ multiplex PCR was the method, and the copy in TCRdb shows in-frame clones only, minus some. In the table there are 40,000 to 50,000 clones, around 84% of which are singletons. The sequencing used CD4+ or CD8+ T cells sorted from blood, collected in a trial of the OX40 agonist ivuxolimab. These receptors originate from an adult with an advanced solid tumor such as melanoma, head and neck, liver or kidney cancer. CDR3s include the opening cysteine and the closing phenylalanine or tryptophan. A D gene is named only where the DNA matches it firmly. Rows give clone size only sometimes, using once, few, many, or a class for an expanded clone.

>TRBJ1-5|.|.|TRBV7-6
CASSTSLGSQPQHF
TGTGCCAGCAGCACCTCGCTGGGTAGTCAGCCCCAGCATTTT
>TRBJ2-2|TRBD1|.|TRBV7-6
CASSPWGTANTGELFF
TGTGCCAGCAGCCCCTGGGGGACAGCTAACACCGGGGAGCTGTTTTTT
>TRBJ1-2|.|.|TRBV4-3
CASSGAADGYTF
TGCGCCAGCAGCGGGGCGGCGGATGGCTACACCTTC
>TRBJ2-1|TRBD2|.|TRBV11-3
CASSLPGLAFDEQFF
TGTGCCAGCAGCCTACCGGGACTAGCATTTGATGAGCAGTTCTTC
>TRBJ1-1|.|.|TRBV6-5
CASSFAATYTEAFF
TGTGCCAGCAGTTTTGCCGCAACGTACACTGAAGCTTTCTTT
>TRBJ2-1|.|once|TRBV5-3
CARSLVGPETLGGLYNEQFF
TGTGCCAGAAGCCTGGTAGGTCCCGAAACACTTGGGGGCCTATACAATGAGCAGTTCTTC
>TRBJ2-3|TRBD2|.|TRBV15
CATSRQTSGSDTQYF
TGTGCCACCAGCAGGCAGACTAGCGGGAGCGATACGCAGTATTTT
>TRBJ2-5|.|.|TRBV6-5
CASRGWETQYF
TGTGCCAGCAGGGGGTGGGAGACCCAGTACTTC
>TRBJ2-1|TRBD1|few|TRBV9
CASSVVVDLVVVEPGQGQFF
TGTGCCAGCAGCGTAGTAGTAGATCTTGTAGTAGTAGAGCCGGGACAGGGGCAGTTCTTC
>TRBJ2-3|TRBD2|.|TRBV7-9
CASSLFGLALTDTQYF
TGTGCCAGCAGCTTATTTGGACTAGCTCTCACAGATACGCAGTATTTT
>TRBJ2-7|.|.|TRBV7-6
CASSRLGGSYEQYF
TGTGCCAGCAGCCGGTTAGGTGGCTCCTACGAGCAGTACTTC
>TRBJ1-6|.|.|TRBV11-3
CASSFSSRGDSPLHF
TGTGCCAGCAGCTTCAGCTCTAGGGGGGATTCACCCCTCCACTTT
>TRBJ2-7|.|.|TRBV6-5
CASSYSGGAPYF
TGTGCCAGCAGTTACTCTGGAGGGGCACCGTACTTC
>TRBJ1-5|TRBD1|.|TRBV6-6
CASRDTGGIDQPQHF
TGTGCCAGCAGAGACACAGGGGGCATCGATCAGCCCCAGCATTTT
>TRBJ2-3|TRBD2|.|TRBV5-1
CASSPDGGGGGIYDTQYF
TGCGCCAGCAGCCCGGACGGCGGGGGGGGCGGTATTTATGATACGCAGTATTTT
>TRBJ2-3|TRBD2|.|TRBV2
CASRDSQAGGTDTQYF
TGTGCCAGCAGAGATAGTCAAGCGGGGGGGACCGATACGCAGTATTTT
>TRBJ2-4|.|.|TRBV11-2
CASKGDSQNIQYF
TGTGCCAGCAAGGGGGACTCTCAAAACATTCAGTACTTC
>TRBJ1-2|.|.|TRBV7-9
CASSLEAGSGYTF
TGTGCCAGCAGCTTAGAGGCAGGAAGTGGCTACACCTTC
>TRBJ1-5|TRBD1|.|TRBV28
CASSLVWGQGNQPQHF
TGTGCCAGCAGTTTAGTGTGGGGACAGGGGAATCAGCCCCAGCATTTT
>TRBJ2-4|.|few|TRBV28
CASSSMDPETDIQYF
TGTGCCAGCAGTTCGATGGACCCCGAGACGGACATTCAGTACTTC
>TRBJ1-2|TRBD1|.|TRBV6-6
CASSQNRGGGYTF
TGTGCCAGCAGCCAAAACAGGGGGGGAGGCTACACCTTC
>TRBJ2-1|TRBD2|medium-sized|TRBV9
CASSVGEAGGPGEQFF
TGTGCCAGCAGCGTAGGAGAAGCGGGGGGCCCAGGTGAGCAGTTCTTC
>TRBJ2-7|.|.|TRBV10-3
CAISAGTYEQYF
TGTGCCATCTCGGCAGGAACCTACGAGCAGTACTTC
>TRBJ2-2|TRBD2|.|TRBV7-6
CASSSHGLAGGLGTGELFF
TGTGCCAGCAGCTCACACGGACTAGCGGGGGGATTAGGCACCGGGGAGCTGTTTTTT
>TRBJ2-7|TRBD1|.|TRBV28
CASSHTGGQNEQYF
TGTGCCAGCAGTCATACAGGGGGGCAAAACGAGCAGTACTTC
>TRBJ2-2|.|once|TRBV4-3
CASHRQSGELFF
TGCGCCAGCCACAGGCAATCCGGGGAGCTGTTTTTT
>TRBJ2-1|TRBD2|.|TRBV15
CATMGTSPHQKFF
TGTGCCACCATGGGGACTAGCCCCCATCAGAAGTTCTTC
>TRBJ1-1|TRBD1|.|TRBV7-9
CATGTGGIEAFF
TGTGCCACTGGGACAGGGGGCATTGAAGCTTTCTTT
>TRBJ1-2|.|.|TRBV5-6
CASSLETGQINYGYTF
TGTGCCAGCAGCTTAGAAACGGGACAAATTAACTATGGCTACACCTTC
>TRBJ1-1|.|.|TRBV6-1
CAAKVGVSAEAFF
TGTGCCGCCAAGGTCGGGGTTTCGGCTGAAGCTTTCTTT
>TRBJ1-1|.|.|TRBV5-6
CASSLGWTEAFF
TGTGCCAGCAGCTTGGGCTGGACTGAAGCTTTCTTT
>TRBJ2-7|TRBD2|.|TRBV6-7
CASILLAGVPYEQYF
TGTGCCAGCATTTTACTAGCGGGAGTCCCATACGAGCAGTACTTC
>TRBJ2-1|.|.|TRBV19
CASSIDLVDNEQFF
TGTGCCAGTAGTATAGATCTGGTCGACAATGAGCAGTTCTTC
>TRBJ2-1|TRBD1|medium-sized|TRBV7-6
CASSQSGTGGGRQFF
TGTGCCAGCAGCCAATCCGGGACAGGGGGTGGGAGGCAGTTCTTC
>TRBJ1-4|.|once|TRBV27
CASSLSMIVGTAGKLFF
TGTGCCAGCAGTTTATCAATGATTGTGGGGACGGCCGGAAAACTGTTTTTT
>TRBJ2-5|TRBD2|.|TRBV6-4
CASRESSGGSVETQYF
TGTGCCAGCCGGGAGTCTAGCGGGGGCTCGGTCGAGACCCAGTACTTC
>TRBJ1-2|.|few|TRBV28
CASSFWVWAGDGYTF
TGTGCCAGCAGTTTCTGGGTTTGGGCCGGGGATGGCTACACCTTC
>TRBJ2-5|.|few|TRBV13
CASSLGTETQYF
TGTGCCAGCAGCTTAGGAACGGAGACCCAGTACTTC
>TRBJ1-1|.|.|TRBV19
CASSWAVNTEAFF
TGTGCCAGTAGTTGGGCGGTGAACACTGAAGCTTTCTTT
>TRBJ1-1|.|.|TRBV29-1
CSVVDGYTEAFF
TGCAGCGTTGTAGACGGGTACACTGAAGCTTTCTTT
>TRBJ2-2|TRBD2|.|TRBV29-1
CSVETSGTYTGELFF
TGCAGCGTTGAGACTAGCGGAACCTACACCGGGGAGCTGTTTTTT
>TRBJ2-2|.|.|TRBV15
CATSRAAGELFF
TGTGCCACCAGCAGAGCCGCCGGGGAGCTGTTTTTT
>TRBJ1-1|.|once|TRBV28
CASSRQADGTEAFF
TGTGCCAGCAGTAGACAGGCGGACGGCACTGAAGCTTTCTTT
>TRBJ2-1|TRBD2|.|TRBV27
CASSFSGTSRNEQFF
TGTGCCAGCAGTTTTTCCGGGACTAGCCGCAATGAGCAGTTCTTC
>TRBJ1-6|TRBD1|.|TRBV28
CASRRRQGRINSPLHF
TGTGCCAGCAGGCGCCGACAGGGAAGGATTAATTCACCCCTCCACTTT
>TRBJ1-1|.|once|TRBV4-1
CASSPLLGGMEIQNPTPEAFF
TGCGCCAGCAGCCCCCTCCTTGGAGGGATGGAGATTCAAAACCCAACCCCTGAAGCTTTCTTT
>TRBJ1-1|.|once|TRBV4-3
CASSYIYRVEAAMNTEAFF
TGCGCCAGCAGCTACATCTACAGGGTCGAAGCGGCCATGAACACTGAAGCTTTCTTT
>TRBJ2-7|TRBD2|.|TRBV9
CASSASGPYEQYF
TGTGCCAGCAGTGCTAGCGGACCCTACGAGCAGTACTTC
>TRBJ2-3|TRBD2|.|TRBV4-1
CASSQSGLAGGTDTQYF
TGCGCCAGCAGCCAAAGTGGGCTAGCGGGAGGGACAGATACGCAGTATTTT
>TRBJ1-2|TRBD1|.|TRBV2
CASSLGTGSYGYTF
TGTGCCAGCAGTCTCGGGACAGGGAGCTATGGCTACACCTTC
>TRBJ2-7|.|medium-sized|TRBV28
CASTSTPYEQYF
TGTGCCAGCACCTCAACACCCTACGAGCAGTACTTC
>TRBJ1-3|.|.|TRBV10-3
CAISNDSAGNTIYF
TGTGCCATCAGTAACGACAGTGCTGGAAACACCATATATTTT
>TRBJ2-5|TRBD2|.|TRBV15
CATGRTRGSQETQYF
TGTGCCACCGGTCGGACTAGGGGTTCCCAAGAGACCCAGTACTTC